Given below is one T cell receptor beta chain in context. The target antigen is unknown. The data were taken from a study of T cell responses to AZD1222 COVID-19 vaccine. Study-wide results and caveats: Researchers took repertoire samples only after the peak T cell response had come.

Assay used: immunoSEQ multiplex PCR; TCRdb lists only in-frame clones, some missing. The sample contains roughly 100,000 clones, around 91% of which appear only once. The CDR3 totals 19 residues. This sequence was found in an adult in good health. The V gene is TRBV21-1, the J gene TRBJ2-3; TRBD2 reflects the table's D call only, with no check against the DNA. TRBV21-1 is a listed pseudogene. The sequencing here drew on peripheral blood, taken on day 0 of AZD1222 vaccination. The CDR3 loop reads CASSPKEPGLAGEADTQYF. The CDR3 DNA sequence: TGTGCCAGCAGCCCTAAGGAACCGGGACTAGCGGGAGAGGCAGATACGCAGTATTTT.